This TCR beta chain was retrieved from a study of blood T cell repertoires in COVID-19. As for the study in general: Sample material is recorded as cDNA or gDNA derived from T cells, B-cell-depleted T cells, or PBMCs.

Original handling: Reference gene primer amplification yielded estimated nucleated cell counts. Method: immunoSEQ multiplex PCR; TCRdb's copy keeps in-frame clones and lacks some. V and J calls and clone size follow that table, whereas D and trimming were derived from the DNA. In the table there are fewer than 350,000 clones, approximately 81% of which are singletons. This CDR3 region has 16 residues. V dropped 5 bases and J dropped 1; count of bases not matched to a gene: 6. The germline CDR1 and CDR2 sequences are SEHNR and FQNEAQ (reference sequence). Living in about 25 US areas, the participants were between 18 and 89 years of age. Those designated as exposed participants met a COVID-19 case within 2 weeks before study entry.

The chain uses TRBV7-9 and TRBJ1-1; 11 nucleotides agree with TRBD1. Material: PBMCs or T cells enriched from blood (not recorded which). The TCR originated in a woman aged 30 to 39 who had been exposed to COVID-19. The CDR3 nucleotides read TGTGCCAGCAGCCCCCGGGACAGGGGGAAGAACACTGAAGCTTTCTTT. Amino acid sequence: CASSPRDRGKNTEAFF. Complete variable domain (other parts from reference TRBV7-9 and TRBJ1-1): DTGVSQNPRHKITKRGQNVTFRCDPISEHNRLYWYRQTLGQGPEFLTYFQNEAQLEKSRLLSDRFSAERPKGSFSTLEIQRTEQGDSAMYLCASSPRDRGKNTEAFFGQGTRLTVV.